One sample yielded the 31 T cell receptor beta chains listed below, sequenced in a study of blood T cells in healthy people across ages. Using a J-beta primer mix together with a sample-barcoded 5' primer, a second PCR was run for roughly 6 to 12 cycles. Each CDR3 protein gets one entry after TCRdb re-called the 5' RACE reads with MiXCR. The sample has 1,500,000 or so distinct CDR3 sequences, roughly 64% seen once. The sequenced sample consisted of blood. These receptors came from a man younger than 30 in good health.

The chain carries TRBV10-3 and TRBJ2-7, with TRBD2 matching over 10 bases. The CDR3 contains 12 residues. Trimming took 10 bases from V and 2 from J; bases not matched to a gene: 2. The germline V gene has CDR1 ENHRY and CDR2 SYGVKD. The CDR3 spells CATGLAAYEQYF. CDR3 sequence (DNA): TGTGCCACCGGACTAGCGGCCTACGAGCAGTACTTC.

This clonotype turned up a few times. The rearrangement links TRBV12-3 or TRBV12-4 to TRBJ2-7; D is perhaps TRBD2 (6 bases). V was clipped by 0 bases and J by 3 bases, with 6 bases between them. This CDR3 spans 13 amino acids. In nucleotides, the CDR3 is TGTGCCAGCAGTTTAGCGGAGGGCTACGAGCAGTACTTC. Translating gives CASSLAEGYEQYF.

This clonotype has only a few counts. This sequence joins TRBV6-1 and TRBJ1-1; unclear D gene. Germline CDR1 reads MNHNS; CDR2 reads SASEGT. This CDR3 spans 14 amino acids. The V and J ends lost 1 base and 1 base respectively, with 7 bases between them. CDR3 protein: CASSEGAQNTEAFF. The CDR3, as DNA: TGTGCCAGCAGTGAAGGGGCCCAGAACACTGAAGCTTTCTTT.

CDR3 DNA sequence: TGTGCCAGCAGCGCCCTTCCGAACACTGAAGCTTTCTTT. Its translation: CASSALPNTEAFF. The rearrangement joins TRBV3-1 to TRBJ1-1, with D uncertain. This CDR3 spans 13 amino acids. V shed 5 bases and J shed 1 base, with 8 bases lying between them. From germline, CDR1 is LGHDT and CDR2 YNNKEL (reference sequence).

A few counts support this clonotype. The chain is built from TRBV10-2 and TRBJ2-5, with 9 bases aligning to TRBD2. CDR3 length equals 13 residues. V lost 8 bases, J lost 4 bases, and 5 bases stayed unmatched. Germline V CDR1 and CDR2: WSHSY, SAAADI. CDR3 in DNA: TGCGCCAGCGGGACTAGCTCGCTAGAGACCCAGTACTTC. Residues: CASGTSSLETQYF.

This chain uses TRBV7-2 with TRBJ2-7; a weak D match, TRBD1 (5 bases). The CDR3 is 18 residues long. Between the trimmed V and J ends, which lost 3 bases and 0 bases, there was a span of 21 bases. The germline CDR1 and CDR2 sequences are SGHTA and FQGNSA. For the CDR3, the DNA is TGTGCCAGCAGCTTTACGCGACAGACGCCAGTAAGCTCCTACGAGCAGTACTTC. This encodes CASSFTRQTPVSSYEQYF.

This clonotype was recorded a few times. The CDR3 loop reads CASSQVGTGDNEQFF. CDR3 coding DNA: TGTGCCAGCAGCCAAGTGGGGACAGGGGACAATGAGCAGTTCTTC. This chain uses TRBV4-2 with TRBJ2-1, with 10 bases lining up with TRBD1. CDR1 and CDR2 (germline): LGHNA, YNFKEQ. CDR3 length: 15 residues. The J segment lost 5 bases and the V segment lost 1 base, leaving 2 bases of the junction unmatched.

The chain carries TRBV5-1 and TRBJ2-3, with D perhaps TRBD2 (6 bases). The V end was cut by 5 bases, the J end by 4 bases, with 11 bases between. CDR3 length equals 13 residues. Germline values: CDR1 SGHRS, CDR2 YFSETQ. CDR3: CASRTSGPDTQYF. The CDR3 DNA sequence: TGCGCCAGCAGGACGAGCGGGCCAGATACGCAGTATTTT.

The chain couples TRBV4-2 to TRBJ2-4, with TRBD1 matching over 7 bases. The germline V gene encodes CDR1 LGHNA and CDR2 YNFKEQ. J gave up 11 bases and V 2 bases, and 21 bases lay outside the gene matches. The CDR3 sequence is 18 residues long. The CDR3 region is CASSQSFGTAGGVIVQYF. CDR3 coding DNA: TGTGCCAGCAGCCAATCTTTCGGGACAGCCGGAGGCGTAATAGTTCAGTACTTC.

This clonotype has more than one count but fewer than ten. The chain uses TRBV7-9 and TRBJ2-7, with TRBD1 as a possible D gene (5 bases). V gave up 5 bases and J gave up 7 bases, with 12 bases separating them. The CDR3 spans 12 residues. Per germline, CDR1 SEHNR and CDR2 FQNEAQ (reference sequence). The CDR3 is CASSPRAGEQYF. DNA of the CDR3: TGTGCCAGCAGCCCCAGGGCTGGGGAGCAGTACTTC.

The table lists this clonotype with a few counts. This chain connects TRBV4-1 to TRBJ2-1; D may correspond to TRBD1 or TRBD2 (6 bases each). Germline-derived CDR1 and CDR2 are MGHRA and YSYEKL. The germline V and J ends were trimmed by 3 bases and 6 bases, with 12 bases remaining between them. This CDR3 is 14 amino acids long. In DNA form, the CDR3 reads TGCGCCAGCAGCCATGGAGGGGGGATCAATGAGCAGTTCTTC. As protein: CASSHGGGINEQFF.

The V gene is TRBV29-1, the J gene TRBJ2-2, with 7 positions matching TRBD1. Germline V gene lookup returns CDR1 SQVTM and CDR2 ANQGSEA. Unmatched junction bases numbered 6, after V lost 1 base and J lost 4 bases. This CDR3 comprises 15 residues. The DNA of the CDR3 is TGCAGCGTTGAAGGTCTACAGGGGTCCACCGGGGAGCTGTTTTTT. As protein: CSVEGLQGSTGELFF.

The chain has TRBV20-1 and TRBJ2-3; D remains unclear. Trimming pared 2 bases from V and 8 bases from J, leaving 11 bases between. CDR3 length: 12 amino acids. CDR1 and CDR2 (germline): DFQATT, SNEGSKA (reference sequence). The CDR3 spells CSARIGAVTQYF. CDR3 DNA: TGCAGTGCTAGAATTGGAGCAGTTACGCAGTATTTT.

The chain couples TRBV6-2 or TRBV6-3 to TRBJ1-5; 7 bases align to TRBD1. The CDR3 runs 15 residues. Unmatched junction bases numbered 6, after V lost 4 bases and J lost 3 bases. Germline V gene data show CDR1 as MNHEY and CDR2 as SVGEGT. The CDR3 protein is CASSSGQEYNQPQHF. The CDR3 nucleotides are TGTGCCAGCAGTTCCGGACAGGAGTACAATCAGCCCCAGCATTTT.

The chain is built from TRBV6-5 and TRBJ2-5; D is undetermined. The CDR3 contains 15 residues. Trimming left V 0 bases short and J 2 bases short, with 10 bases between. Germline V lookup: CDR1 MNHEY, CDR2 SVGAGI. The CDR3 nucleotides read TGTGCCAGCAGTTACTCGAGAGTCCCGCAAGAGACCCAGTACTTC. Encoded protein: CASSYSRVPQETQYF.

The chain recombines TRBV20-1 with TRBJ2-1, with a possible D match to TRBD2 (6 bases). V was shortened by 6 bases and J by 4 bases, with 22 bases between the two germline ends. This CDR3 region has 16 residues. CDR1 and CDR2 (germline): DFQATT, SNEGSKA (reference sequence). CDR3 region: CSAPDVTGTEYNEQFF. The CDR3 DNA sequence: TGCAGTGCCCCAGACGTCACCGGGACTGAGTACAATGAGCAGTTCTTC.

The chain carries TRBV6-2 or TRBV6-3 and TRBJ2-7, with 7 bases identical to TRBD2. V shed 7 bases and J 4 bases; nucleotides not matched to a gene: 10. The CDR3 has 14 residues. Germline loops: CDR1 MNHEY, CDR2 SVGEGT. This CDR3 reads CASNLPGGGYEQYF. CDR3 DNA: TGTGCCAGCAACCTACCCGGGGGAGGGTACGAGCAGTACTTC.

The sample holds a few counts of this clonotype. This chain uses TRBV2 with TRBJ2-3; D is perhaps TRBD1 (5 bases). With 3 bases removed from V and 5 bases from J, the gap between germline ends came to 9 bases. CDR1 and CDR2 (germline): SNHLY, FYNNEI. CDR3 length: 13 residues. The CDR3, as DNA: TGTGCCAGCAGTGATGCAGGGAAAGATACGCAGTATTTT. Translating it yields CASSDAGKDTQYF.

The chain joins TRBV29-1 to TRBJ2-2, with 9 bases fitting TRBD1. V gave up 6 bases and J gave up 7 bases; unmatched junction bases: 18. This CDR3 region has 17 residues. Germline CDR1 reads SQVTM; CDR2 reads ANQGSEA. The CDR3 sequence is CSVGTGYSRITGGELFF. In DNA form, the CDR3 reads TGCAGCGTCGGGACAGGGTATTCCCGAATCACGGGCGGGGAGCTGTTTTTT.

On this clonotype: One end of the junction varies from germline; a read error may be responsible. The rearrangement uses TRBV7-9 and TRBJ2-3; D is unclear. This CDR3 has 13 residues. Germline loops: CDR1 SEHNR, CDR2 FQNEAQ (reference sequence). The CDR3 region has the DNA TGTGCCAGCAGCGTAGCAACCGCAGATACGCAGTATTTT. It specifies CASSVATADTQYF.

This clonotype was counted between two and nine times. This sequence joins TRBV5-1 and TRBJ2-3; D gene ambiguous. The germline V gene encodes CDR1 SGHRS and CDR2 YFSETQ. There are 15 residues in the CDR3. Deletions cut 6 bases from V and 0 bases from J, with 14 bases between. CDR3 coding DNA: TGCGCCAGCACGCAGGCGTCAATTAGCACAGATACGCAGTATTTT. Its translation: CASTQASISTDTQYF.

This sequence joins TRBV5-1 and TRBJ2-1; D possibly uses TRBD1 or TRBD2 (5 bases each). CDR3 length: 16 amino acids. V lost 1 base to trimming and J lost 7 bases, with 18 bases between them. Germline V gives CDR1 SGHRS, CDR2 YFSETQ. The CDR3 is CASSLWGLSGGNEQFF. For the CDR3, the DNA is TGCGCCAGCAGCTTGTGGGGGTTAAGCGGCGGGAATGAGCAGTTCTTC.

This clonotype was picked up a small number of times. This chain uses TRBV29-1 with TRBJ1-1; D remains unclear. The length of the CDR3 is 12 residues. Looked up from germline, CDR1 is SQVTM and CDR2 is ANQGSEA. The V gene lost 8 bases and the J gene lost 1 base, with 11 bases spanning the gap. The CDR3 sequence is CSSLDQNTEAFF. CDR3 nucleotides: TGCAGCTCCCTCGACCAGAACACTGAAGCTTTCTTT.

V gene TRBV5-6 combines with J gene TRBJ2-1; 9 bases align to TRBD1. Germline CDR1 reads SGHDT; CDR2 reads YYEEEE. This CDR3 comprises 16 residues. Unmatched junction bases numbered 13, after V lost 5 bases and J lost 7 bases. CDR3 nucleotide sequence: TGTGCCAGCAGTTCGGATCCGGACAGGGGTATTAATGAGCAGTTCTTC. As protein: CASSSDPDRGINEQFF.

This chain links TRBV2 with TRBJ1-2; no firm D call. Per the germline V gene, CDR1 is SNHLY and CDR2 is FYNNEI. The CDR3 contains 13 residues. With 2 bases removed from V and 10 bases from J, the gap between germline ends came to 14 bases. The CDR3 nucleotides are TGTGCCAGCAGTGAATGTGGGCAGGCTTTCTACACCTTC. Amino acid sequence: CASSECGQAFYTF. Variable domain in full (rest from reference TRBV2 and TRBJ1-2): EPEVTQTPSHQVTQMGQEVILRCVPISNHLYFYWYRQILGQKVEFLVSFYNNEISEKSEIFDDQFSVERPDGSNFTLKIRSTKLEDSAMYFCASSECGQAFYTFGSGTRLTVV.

The CDR3 sequence is CASSEAQAPYEQYF. The CDR3 bases are TGTGCCAGCAGTGAAGCACAGGCCCCCTACGAGCAGTACTTC. The gene calls are TRBV2 and TRBJ2-7, with D perhaps matching TRBD1 (5 bases). The germline V and J ends were trimmed by 0 bases and 2 bases, with 8 bases remaining between them. This CDR3 comprises 14 residues. From germline, CDR1 is SNHLY and CDR2 FYNNEI.

This chain joins TRBV6-5 and TRBJ1-2; 7 bases agree with TRBD1. The CDR3 extends over 13 amino acids. The germline V gene encodes CDR1 MNHEY and CDR2 SVGAGI. Trimming at V came to 8 bases and at J to 4 bases, leaving 7 bases not matched to a gene. This CDR3 is CASGNRGSYGYTF. The CDR3 DNA reads TGTGCCAGCGGTAACAGGGGATCCTATGGCTACACCTTC.

The chain carries TRBV27 and TRBJ2-7; D remains unclear. V gave up 4 bases and J gave up 3 bases, with 10 bases separating them. The germline V gene has CDR1 MNHEY and CDR2 SMNVEV (reference sequence). This CDR3 contains 13 residues. The CDR3: CASSSQIHYEQYF. CDR3 nucleotides: TGTGCCAGCAGTTCACAGATACACTACGAGCAGTACTTC.

This chain joins TRBV6-2 or TRBV6-3 and TRBJ2-5, with TRBD1 matching over 8 bases. With 7 bases clipped from V and 4 bases from J, the junction kept 11 bases outside the gene matches. Per germline, CDR1 MNHEY and CDR2 SVGEGT. The CDR3 is made up of 15 amino acids. The CDR3 nucleotides are TGTGCCAGCAAAAAGACAGGGGTTCAGCGAGAGACCCAGTACTTC. Amino acid sequence: CASKKTGVQRETQYF.

V and J are TRBV5-1 and TRBJ2-7; perhaps D is TRBD1 or TRBD2 (5 bases each). The ends were cut back, 1 base at V and 7 bases at J, with 24 bases in the middle. Germline V lookup: CDR1 SGHRS, CDR2 YFSETQ. The CDR3 extends over 17 amino acids. In DNA form, the CDR3 reads TGCGCCAGCAGCTTGACGGCAGGGAGATTTCTCAACGATGAGCAGTACTTC. Amino acids: CASSLTAGRFLNDEQYF.

This clonotype was detected only once. The chain carries TRBV6-5 and TRBJ2-1, with D perhaps given as TRBD1 or TRBD2 (6 bases each). The DNA matches TRBJ2-7 better at its end, which makes the J call doubtful. The germline V gene has CDR1 MNHEY and CDR2 SVGAGI. The CDR3 runs 11 residues. The CDR3 protein is CAVSGAGEQYF. In nucleotides, the CDR3 is TGTGCCGTGTCGGGGGCTGGCGAGCAGTACTTC.